This T cell receptor (beta chain) was sequenced for a study of T cells in Graves' hyperthyroidism and ophthalmopathy. Study results and limitations: Most clonotypes expanded in thyroid above 0.001 were likewise present in blood. Ophthalmopathy stood apart from stable hyperthyroidism in a 13 V-J model.

Germline CDR1 reads GTSNPN; CDR2 reads SVGIG (reference sequence). The CDR3 sequence is 14 residues long. The ends lost 2 bases at V and 4 bases at J; junction bases unmatched: 6. On this clonotype itself: Antigen specificity is unknown.

Patients between 18 and 65 years old had hyperthyroidism, newly diagnosed and lasting under 2 months. The investigators amplified TCR beta CDR3 regions from RNA transcripts. With the HTBI primer set, the TCR CDR3 went through a first round of RT-PCR. TCRdb reprocessed the multiplex PCR reads with MiXCR, giving one entry per CDR3 protein. The table lists about 560,000 distinct CDR3 sequences, roughly 17% of them singletons. This clonotype was sampled from a woman in her late teens or twenties with Graves' hyperthyroidism. V is TRBV30 and J is TRBJ2-7, with 9 bases lining up with TRBD1. Sequenced sample: blood. CDR3 in amino acids: CAWSSGTGNYEQYF. The CDR3 bases are TGTGCCTGGAGTTCGGGGACAGGGAATTACGAGCAGTACTTC.